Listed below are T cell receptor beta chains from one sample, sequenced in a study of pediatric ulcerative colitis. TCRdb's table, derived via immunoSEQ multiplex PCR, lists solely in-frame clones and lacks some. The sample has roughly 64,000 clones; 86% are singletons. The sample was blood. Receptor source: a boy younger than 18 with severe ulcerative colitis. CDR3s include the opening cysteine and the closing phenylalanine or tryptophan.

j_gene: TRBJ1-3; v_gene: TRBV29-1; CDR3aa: CSVEGGNTIYF
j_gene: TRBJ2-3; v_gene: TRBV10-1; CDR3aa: CASSEEGAGTDTQYF
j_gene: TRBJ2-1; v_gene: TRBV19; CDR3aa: CASSIVIGNEQFF
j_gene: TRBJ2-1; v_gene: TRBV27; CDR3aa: CASSYGTYYNEQFF
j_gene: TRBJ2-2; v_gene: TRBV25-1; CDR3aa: CASSRTDTGELFF
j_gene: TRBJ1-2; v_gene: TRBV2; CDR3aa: CASSQLTGKDNYGYTF
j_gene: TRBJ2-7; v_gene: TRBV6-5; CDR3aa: CASSLDRYEQYF
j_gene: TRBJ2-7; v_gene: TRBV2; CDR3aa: CASSELPLGEQYF
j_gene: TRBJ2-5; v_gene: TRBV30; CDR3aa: CAWSAAGETQYF
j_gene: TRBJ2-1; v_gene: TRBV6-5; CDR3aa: CASSYSPRWAHEQFF
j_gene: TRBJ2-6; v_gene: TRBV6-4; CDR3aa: CASSDSPYSGANVLTF
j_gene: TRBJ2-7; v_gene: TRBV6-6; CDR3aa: CASSHPWPDGEQYF
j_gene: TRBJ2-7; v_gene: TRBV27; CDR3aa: CASSLRGTYEQYF
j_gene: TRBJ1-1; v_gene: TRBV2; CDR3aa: CASSRQGTTEAFF
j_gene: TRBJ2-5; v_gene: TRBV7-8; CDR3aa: CASSSEGRETQYF
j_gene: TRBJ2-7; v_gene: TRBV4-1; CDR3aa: CASSLRQGALREDEQYF
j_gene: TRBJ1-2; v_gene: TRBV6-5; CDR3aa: CASSLNAIANYGYTF
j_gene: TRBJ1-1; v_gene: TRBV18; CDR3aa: CASSNHGGENTEAFF
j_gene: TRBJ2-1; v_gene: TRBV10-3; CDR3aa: CAISELGTSITEQFF
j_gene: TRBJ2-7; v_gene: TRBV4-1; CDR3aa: CASSWTGSEAEQYF
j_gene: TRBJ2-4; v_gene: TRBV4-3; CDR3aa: CASSQDYTWLAGGKNIQYF
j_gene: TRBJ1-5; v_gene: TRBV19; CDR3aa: CASSVTGASNQPQHF
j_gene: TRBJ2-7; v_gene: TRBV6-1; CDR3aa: CASSEAGTAPYEQYF
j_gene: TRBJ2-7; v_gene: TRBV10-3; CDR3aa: CAISETSGSSNEQYF
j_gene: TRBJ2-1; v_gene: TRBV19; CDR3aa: CASSPTGKVGNEQFF
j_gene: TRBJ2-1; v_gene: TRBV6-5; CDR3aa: CASSYSMARSEQFF
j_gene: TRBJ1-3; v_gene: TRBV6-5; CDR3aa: CASSYSSGGAYTIYF
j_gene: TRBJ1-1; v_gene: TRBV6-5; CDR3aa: CASSYVRRAYTEAFF
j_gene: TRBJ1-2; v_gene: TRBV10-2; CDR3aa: CASSPAITGGAGYTF
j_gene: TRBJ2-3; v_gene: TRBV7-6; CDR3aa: CASSLRLAGVKQDTQYF
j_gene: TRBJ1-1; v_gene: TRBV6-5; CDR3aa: CASSFASHTEAFF